This is a list of T cell receptor beta chains from one sample in a study of T cell changes during pregnancy in multiple sclerosis. Measured with immunoSEQ multiplex PCR; TCRdb has only the in-frame clones, and not every one. The sample includes 90,000 or so clones, over 80% of them seen just once. This sample comprised PBMCs, obtained in the first trimester of pregnancy. The receptors shown here come from a female donor in good health, serving as a control in a pregnancy study. Some clones in this sample may be carry-over from other donors' samples. CDR3s include the opening cysteine and the closing phenylalanine or tryptophan. Each record gives: V gene, D gene, J gene, CDR3 protein. The D gene is left open where the match is weak.

v_call: TRBV5-1; d_call: TRBD1; j_call: TRBJ2-5; cdr3_aa: CASSLTGEGTQYF
v_call: TRBV4-1; d_call: NA; j_call: TRBJ2-7; cdr3_aa: CASSQVNRGTYEQYF
v_call: TRBV5-1; d_call: TRBD2; j_call: TRBJ2-1; cdr3_aa: CASSLAAGVENEQFF
v_call: TRBV28; d_call: NA; j_call: TRBJ1-4; cdr3_aa: CASSLYRVAANEKLFF
v_call: TRBV9; d_call: NA; j_call: TRBJ2-1; cdr3_aa: CASSVVVDSSYNEQFF
v_call: TRBV7-2; d_call: TRBD1; j_call: TRBJ1-2; cdr3_aa: CASSSGQGPSSNYGYTF
v_call: TRBV10-3; d_call: TRBD1; j_call: TRBJ2-7; cdr3_aa: CAISPQGGEPEQYF
v_call: TRBV19; d_call: TRBD2; j_call: TRBJ2-7; cdr3_aa: CASSFLAGPYEQYF
v_call: TRBV28; d_call: NA; j_call: TRBJ2-3; cdr3_aa: CASSRLGTDTQYF
v_call: TRBV28; d_call: TRBD2; j_call: TRBJ2-3; cdr3_aa: CASSTYSGRGDTQYF
v_call: TRBV5-3; d_call: TRBD1; j_call: TRBJ1-4; cdr3_aa: CASPPPGQGSEKLFF
v_call: TRBV29-1; d_call: NA; j_call: TRBJ2-2; cdr3_aa: CSVEVGQNTGELFF
v_call: TRBV20-1; d_call: NA; j_call: TRBJ1-2; cdr3_aa: CSPQDFYGYTF
v_call: TRBV5-1; d_call: TRBD1; j_call: TRBJ2-5; cdr3_aa: CASSPGQMGETQYF
v_call: TRBV7-6; d_call: TRBD2; j_call: TRBJ2-5; cdr3_aa: CASSPLAGGHGETQYF
v_call: TRBV7-2; d_call: TRBD2; j_call: TRBJ2-7; cdr3_aa: CASSSVAGVGYEQYF
v_call: TRBV28; d_call: NA; j_call: TRBJ1-2; cdr3_aa: CASSSVLQGGGYTF
v_call: TRBV7-7; d_call: NA; j_call: TRBJ2-3; cdr3_aa: CASSPSVADTQYF
v_call: TRBV20-1; d_call: NA; j_call: TRBJ1-2; cdr3_aa: CSARGYTF
v_call: TRBV7-2; d_call: NA; j_call: TRBJ2-1; cdr3_aa: CASSSGPSSYNEQFF
v_call: TRBV11-2; d_call: NA; j_call: TRBJ2-3; cdr3_aa: CASSLAWTGTDTQYF
v_call: TRBV6-5; d_call: TRBD2; j_call: TRBJ2-5; cdr3_aa: CASSYSSRGEETQYF
v_call: TRBV5-6; d_call: NA; j_call: TRBJ1-2; cdr3_aa: CASSYTGSRGYTF
v_call: TRBV5-6; d_call: NA; j_call: TRBJ1-1; cdr3_aa: CASSWRVTEAFF
v_call: TRBV7-8; d_call: NA; j_call: TRBJ2-1; cdr3_aa: CASSSIGAELNEQFF
v_call: TRBV28; d_call: NA; j_call: TRBJ1-1; cdr3_aa: CASSLRQGMNTEAFF
v_call: TRBV29-1; d_call: TRBD1; j_call: TRBJ1-2; cdr3_aa: CSARDRGHYGYTF
v_call: TRBV2; d_call: NA; j_call: TRBJ2-7; cdr3_aa: CASSDSLSYEQYF
v_call: TRBV7-3; d_call: TRBD2; j_call: TRBJ2-3; cdr3_aa: CASSLIPRRVAGVLDTQYF
v_call: TRBV9; d_call: TRBD2; j_call: TRBJ2-5; cdr3_aa: CASSVSYPGLAGTPPETQYF
v_call: TRBV21-1; d_call: NA; j_call: TRBJ2-1; cdr3_aa: CASSNLYNEQFF
v_call: TRBV27; d_call: NA; j_call: TRBJ2-7; cdr3_aa: CASSPQQGYEQYF
v_call: TRBV4-2; d_call: TRBD2; j_call: TRBJ2-1; cdr3_aa: CASSQVSLTSGSYNEQFF
v_call: TRBV15; d_call: NA; j_call: TRBJ1-1; cdr3_aa: CATSRDSYTEAFF
v_call: TRBV19; d_call: TRBD2; j_call: TRBJ2-1; cdr3_aa: CASSTLAGDYNEQFF
v_call: TRBV27; d_call: NA; j_call: TRBJ1-1; cdr3_aa: CASRTGSREAFF
v_call: TRBV7-6; d_call: TRBD2; j_call: TRBJ2-1; cdr3_aa: CASSPLAGVDGEQFF
v_call: TRBV19; d_call: NA; j_call: TRBJ1-6; cdr3_aa: CASSPGVSSYNSPLHF
v_call: TRBV2; d_call: TRBD2; j_call: TRBJ2-3; cdr3_aa: CASSPYQPGLATDTQYF
v_call: TRBV28; d_call: NA; j_call: TRBJ2-7; cdr3_aa: CASSPRGTSPDEQYF
v_call: TRBV11-2; d_call: TRBD2; j_call: TRBJ2-1; cdr3_aa: CASSLLAGGYNEQFF
v_call: TRBV4-1; d_call: TRBD1; j_call: TRBJ2-1; cdr3_aa: CASSQAAGQDFYNEQFF
v_call: TRBV7-9; d_call: TRBD1; j_call: TRBJ1-5; cdr3_aa: CASSLALARQGGNQPQHF
v_call: TRBV7-9; d_call: NA; j_call: TRBJ2-3; cdr3_aa: CASSLVEVDTQYF
v_call: TRBV4-1; d_call: TRBD2; j_call: TRBJ2-1; cdr3_aa: CASSQERASSGVNEQFF
v_call: TRBV13; d_call: NA; j_call: TRBJ2-7; cdr3_aa: CASSLSGLTSGYEQYF
v_call: TRBV18; d_call: TRBD1; j_call: TRBJ2-1; cdr3_aa: CASTRQGAEDEQFF
v_call: TRBV30; d_call: TRBD1; j_call: TRBJ1-4; cdr3_aa: CAWSTHRGIDEKLFF
v_call: TRBV4-3; d_call: NA; j_call: TRBJ2-7; cdr3_aa: CASSQWNADNYYEQYF
v_call: TRBV5-8; d_call: TRBD1; j_call: TRBJ1-4; cdr3_aa: CASSIDRGRTNEKLFF
v_call: TRBV7-3; d_call: TRBD1; j_call: NA; cdr3_aa: CASSASGGYEQYF
v_call: TRBV28; d_call: NA; j_call: TRBJ1-3; cdr3_aa: CASSWGLIADPQGNTIYF
v_call: TRBV7-6; d_call: TRBD1; j_call: TRBJ2-7; cdr3_aa: CASSPGTATYEQYF
v_call: TRBV27; d_call: TRBD1; j_call: TRBJ2-5; cdr3_aa: CASSWGTGKETQYF
v_call: TRBV29-1; d_call: TRBD2; j_call: TRBJ2-5; cdr3_aa: CSVPLAGEETQYF
v_call: TRBV14; d_call: NA; j_call: TRBJ1-2; cdr3_aa: CASSPGQTYGYTF
v_call: TRBV6-5; d_call: NA; j_call: TRBJ1-2; cdr3_aa: CASSPGGAEGYTF
v_call: TRBV18; d_call: TRBD1; j_call: TRBJ1-2; cdr3_aa: CASGQGDWGYTF
v_call: TRBV4-2; d_call: NA; j_call: TRBJ2-7; cdr3_aa: CASSQDLISGQYF
v_call: TRBV28; d_call: NA; j_call: TRBJ1-5; cdr3_aa: CASRPTFGQTKPNSNQPQHF